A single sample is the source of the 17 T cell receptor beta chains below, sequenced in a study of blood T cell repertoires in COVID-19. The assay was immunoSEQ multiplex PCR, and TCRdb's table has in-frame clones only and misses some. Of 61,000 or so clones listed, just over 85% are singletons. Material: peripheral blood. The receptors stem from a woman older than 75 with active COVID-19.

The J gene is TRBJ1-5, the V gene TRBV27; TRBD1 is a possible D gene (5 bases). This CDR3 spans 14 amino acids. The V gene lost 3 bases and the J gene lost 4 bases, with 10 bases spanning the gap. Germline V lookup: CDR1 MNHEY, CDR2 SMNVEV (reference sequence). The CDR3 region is CASSLIRGNQPQHF. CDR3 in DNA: TGTGCCAGCAGTTTGATCCGGGGGAATCAGCCCCAGCATTTT.

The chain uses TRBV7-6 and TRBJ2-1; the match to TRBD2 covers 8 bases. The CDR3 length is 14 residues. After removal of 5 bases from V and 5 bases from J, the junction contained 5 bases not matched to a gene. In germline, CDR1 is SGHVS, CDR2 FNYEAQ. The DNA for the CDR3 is TGTGCCAGCAGCAACGGGGGGGTGAACAATGAGCAGTTCTTC. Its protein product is CASSNGGVNNEQFF. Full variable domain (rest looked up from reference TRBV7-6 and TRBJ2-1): GAGVSQSPRYKVTKRGQDVALRCDPISGHVSLYWYRQALGQGPEFLTYFNYEAQQDKSGLPNDRFSAERPEGSISTLTIQRTEQRDSAMYRCASSNGGVNNEQFFGPGTRLTVL.

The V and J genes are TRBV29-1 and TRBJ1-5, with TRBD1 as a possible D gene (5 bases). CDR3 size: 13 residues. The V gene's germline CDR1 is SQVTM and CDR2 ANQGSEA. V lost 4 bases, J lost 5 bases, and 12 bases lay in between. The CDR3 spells CSVGGGTDQPQHF. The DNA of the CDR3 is TGCAGCGTTGGGGGCGGCACAGATCAGCCCCAGCATTTT.

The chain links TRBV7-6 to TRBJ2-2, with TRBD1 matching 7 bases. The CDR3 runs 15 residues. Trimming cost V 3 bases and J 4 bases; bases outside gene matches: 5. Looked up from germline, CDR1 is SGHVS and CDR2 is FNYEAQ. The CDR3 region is CASSFSPGGTGELFF. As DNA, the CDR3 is TGTGCCAGCAGCTTCAGTCCAGGGGGCACCGGGGAGCTGTTTTTT.

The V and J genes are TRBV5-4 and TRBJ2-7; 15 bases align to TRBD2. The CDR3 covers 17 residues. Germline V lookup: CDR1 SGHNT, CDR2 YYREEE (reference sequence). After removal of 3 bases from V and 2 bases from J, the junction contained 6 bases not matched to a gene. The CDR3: CASSSGTSGGIPYEQYF. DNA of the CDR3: TGTGCCAGCAGCTCCGGGACTAGCGGGGGGATCCCCTACGAGCAGTACTTC. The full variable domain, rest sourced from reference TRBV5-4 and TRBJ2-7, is ETGVTQSPTHLIKTRGQQVTLRCSSQSGHNTVSWYQQALGQGPQFIFQYYREEENGRGNFPPRFSGLQFPNYSSELNVNALELDDSALYLCASSSGTSGGIPYEQYFGPGTRLTVT.

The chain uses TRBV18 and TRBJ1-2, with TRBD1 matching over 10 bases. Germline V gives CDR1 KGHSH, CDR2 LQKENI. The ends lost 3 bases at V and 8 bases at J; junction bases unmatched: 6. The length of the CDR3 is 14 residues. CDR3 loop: CASSPGTGAGGYTF. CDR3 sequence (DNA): TGTGCCAGCTCACCCGGGACAGGGGCAGGCGGCTACACCTTC.

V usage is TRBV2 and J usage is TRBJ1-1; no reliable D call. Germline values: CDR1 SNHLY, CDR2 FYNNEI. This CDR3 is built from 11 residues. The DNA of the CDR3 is TGTGCAGGGAGAGGGATGGGAAAGGGTTTCTTT. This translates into CAGRGMGKGFF.

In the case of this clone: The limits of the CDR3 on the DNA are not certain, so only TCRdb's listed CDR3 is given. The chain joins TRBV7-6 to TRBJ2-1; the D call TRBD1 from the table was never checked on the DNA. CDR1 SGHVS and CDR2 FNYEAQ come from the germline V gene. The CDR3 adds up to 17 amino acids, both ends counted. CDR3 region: CASSLGQGFGNGNEQFF.

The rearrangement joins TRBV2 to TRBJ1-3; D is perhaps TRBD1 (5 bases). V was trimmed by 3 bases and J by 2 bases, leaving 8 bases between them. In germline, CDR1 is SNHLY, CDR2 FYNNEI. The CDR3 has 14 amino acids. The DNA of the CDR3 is TGTGCCAGCAGTGAGGGGGGGGCTGGAAACACCATATATTTT. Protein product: CASSEGGAGNTIYF.

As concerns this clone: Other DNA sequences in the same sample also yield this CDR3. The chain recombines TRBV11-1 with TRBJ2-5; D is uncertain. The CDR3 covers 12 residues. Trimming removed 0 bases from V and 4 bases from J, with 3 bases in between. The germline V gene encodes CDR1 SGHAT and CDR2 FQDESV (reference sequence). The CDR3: CASSLARETQYF. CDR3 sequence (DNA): TGTGCCAGCAGCTTAGCCCGAGAGACCCAGTACTTC. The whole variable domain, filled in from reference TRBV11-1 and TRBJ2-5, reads EAEVAQSPRYKITEKSQAVAFWCDPISGHATLYWYRQILGQGPELLVQFQDESVVDDSQLPKDRFSAERLKGVDSTLKIQPAELGDSAMYLCASSLARETQYFGPGTRLLVL.

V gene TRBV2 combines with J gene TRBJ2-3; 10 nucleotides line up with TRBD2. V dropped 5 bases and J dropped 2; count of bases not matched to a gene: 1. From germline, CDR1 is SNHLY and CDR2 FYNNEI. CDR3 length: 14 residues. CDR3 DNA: TGTGCCAGCAGTACTAGCGGGGCCACAGATACGCAGTATTTT. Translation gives CASSTSGATDTQYF. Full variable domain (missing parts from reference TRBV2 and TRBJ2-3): EPEVTQTPSHQVTQMGQEVILRCVPISNHLYFYWYRQILGQKVEFLVSFYNNEISEKSEIFDDQFSVERPDGSNFTLKIRSTKLEDSAMYFCASSTSGATDTQYFGPGTRLTVL.

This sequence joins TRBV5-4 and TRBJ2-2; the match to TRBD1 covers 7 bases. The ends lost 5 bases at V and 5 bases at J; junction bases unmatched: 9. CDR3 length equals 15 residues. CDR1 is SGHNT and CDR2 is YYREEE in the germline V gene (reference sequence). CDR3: CASSFIQGNTGELFF. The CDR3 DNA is TGTGCCAGCAGTTTTATACAGGGGAATACCGGGGAGCTGTTTTTT.

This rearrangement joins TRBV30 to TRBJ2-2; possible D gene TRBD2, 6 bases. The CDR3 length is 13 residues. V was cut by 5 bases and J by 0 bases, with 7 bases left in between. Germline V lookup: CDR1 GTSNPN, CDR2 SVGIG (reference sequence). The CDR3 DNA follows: TGTGCCTGGGGGGGGACGAACACCGGGGAGCTGTTTTTT. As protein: CAWGGTNTGELFF.

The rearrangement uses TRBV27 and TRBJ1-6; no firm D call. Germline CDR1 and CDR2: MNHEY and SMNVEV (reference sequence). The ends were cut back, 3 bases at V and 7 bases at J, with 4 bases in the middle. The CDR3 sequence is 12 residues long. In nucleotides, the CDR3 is TGTGCCAGCAGTTTTAGAAATTCACCCCTCCACTTT. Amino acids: CASSFRNSPLHF.

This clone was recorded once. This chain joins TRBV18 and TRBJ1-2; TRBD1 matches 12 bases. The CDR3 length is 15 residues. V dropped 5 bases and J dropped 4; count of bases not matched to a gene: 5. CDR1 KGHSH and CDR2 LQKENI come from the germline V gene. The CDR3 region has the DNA TGTGCCAGCTCATCCGGGACAGGGGGCCTCTATGGCTACACCTTC. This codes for CASSSGTGGLYGYTF.

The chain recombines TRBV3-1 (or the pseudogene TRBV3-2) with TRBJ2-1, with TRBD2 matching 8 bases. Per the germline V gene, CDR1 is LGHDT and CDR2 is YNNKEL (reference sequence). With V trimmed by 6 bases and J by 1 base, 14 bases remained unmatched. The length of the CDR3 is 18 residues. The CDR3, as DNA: TGTGCCAGCAGACAATCGGCGGGGGGACTAGGATCCTACAATGAGCAGTTCTTC. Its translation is CASRQSAGGLGSYNEQFF.

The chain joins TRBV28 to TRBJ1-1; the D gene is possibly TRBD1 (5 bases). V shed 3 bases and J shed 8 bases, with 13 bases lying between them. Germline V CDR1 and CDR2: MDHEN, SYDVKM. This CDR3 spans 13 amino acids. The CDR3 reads CASSFYGASEAFF. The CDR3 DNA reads TGTGCCAGCAGTTTCTATGGGGCGTCGGAAGCTTTCTTT. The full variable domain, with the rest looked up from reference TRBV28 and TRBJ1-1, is DVKVTQSSRYLVKRTGEKVFLECVQDMDHENMFWYRQDPGLGLRLIYFSYDVKMKEKGDIPEGYSVSREKKERFSLILESASTNQTSMYLCASSFYGASEAFFGQGTRLTVV.